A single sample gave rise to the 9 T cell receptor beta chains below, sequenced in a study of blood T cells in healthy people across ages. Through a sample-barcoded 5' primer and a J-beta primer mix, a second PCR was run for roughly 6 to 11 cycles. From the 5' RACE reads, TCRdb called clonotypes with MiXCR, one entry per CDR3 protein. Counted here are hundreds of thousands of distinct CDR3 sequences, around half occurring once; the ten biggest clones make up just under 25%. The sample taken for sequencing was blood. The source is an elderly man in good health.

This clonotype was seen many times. CDR3 DNA: TGTGCCAGCAGTTACGTAGTAGCGGGAGTTCGGTACGAGCAGTACTTC. This encodes CASSYVVAGVRYEQYF. The chain links TRBV6-6 to TRBJ2-7, with 9 bases aligning to TRBD2. After removal of 2 bases from V and 4 bases from J, the junction contained 9 bases not matched to a gene. CDR1 MNHNY and CDR2 SVGAGI come from the germline V gene (reference sequence). This CDR3 spans 16 amino acids.

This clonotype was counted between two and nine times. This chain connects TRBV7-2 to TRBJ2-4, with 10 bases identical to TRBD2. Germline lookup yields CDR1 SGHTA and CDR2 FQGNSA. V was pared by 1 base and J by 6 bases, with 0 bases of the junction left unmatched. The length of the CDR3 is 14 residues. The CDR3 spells CASSLGTSGNIQYF. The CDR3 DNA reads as TGTGCCAGCAGCTTAGGGACTAGCGGAAACATTCAGTACTTC.

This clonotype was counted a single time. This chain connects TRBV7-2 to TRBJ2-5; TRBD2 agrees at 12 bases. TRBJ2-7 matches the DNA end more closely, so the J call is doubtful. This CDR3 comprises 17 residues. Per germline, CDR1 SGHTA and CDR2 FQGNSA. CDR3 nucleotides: TGTGCCAGCAGCTTATCCCTCCTAGCGGGGGGGCGGTCCGAGCAGTACTTC. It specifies CASSLSLLAGGRSEQYF.

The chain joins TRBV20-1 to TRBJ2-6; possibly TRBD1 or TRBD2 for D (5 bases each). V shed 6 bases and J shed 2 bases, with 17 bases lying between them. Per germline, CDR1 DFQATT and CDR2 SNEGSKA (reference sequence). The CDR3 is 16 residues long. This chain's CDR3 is CSAFTSLGAGANVLTF. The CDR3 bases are TGCAGTGCCTTTACGTCCTTGGGGGCTGGGGCCAACGTCCTGACTTTC.

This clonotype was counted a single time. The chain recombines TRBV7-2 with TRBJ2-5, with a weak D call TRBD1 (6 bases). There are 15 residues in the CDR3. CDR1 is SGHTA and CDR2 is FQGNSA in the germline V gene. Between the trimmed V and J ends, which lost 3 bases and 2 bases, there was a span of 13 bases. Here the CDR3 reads CASSLNQGHQETQYF. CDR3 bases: TGTGCCAGCAGCTTGAATCAGGGGCATCAAGAGACCCAGTACTTC. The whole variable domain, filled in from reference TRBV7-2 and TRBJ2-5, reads GAGVSQSPSNKVTEKGKDVELRCDPISGHTALYWYRQSLGQGLEFLIYFQGNSAPDKSGLPSDRFSAERTGGSVSTLTIQRTQQEDSAVYLCASSLNQGHQETQYFGPGTRLLVL.

CDR3 region: CSANVIDTQYF. DNA of the CDR3: TGCAGTGCTAACGTTATTGATACGCAGTATTTT. The chain has TRBV20-1 and TRBJ2-3; D gene unclear. Germline lookup yields CDR1 DFQATT and CDR2 SNEGSKA (reference sequence). The CDR3 runs to 11 residues. The V and J ends lost 4 bases and 6 bases respectively, with 8 bases between them.

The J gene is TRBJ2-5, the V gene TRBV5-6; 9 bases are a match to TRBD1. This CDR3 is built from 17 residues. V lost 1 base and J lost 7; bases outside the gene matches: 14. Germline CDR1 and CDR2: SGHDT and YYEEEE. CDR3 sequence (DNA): TGTGCCAGCAGCTTGTTGGGACAGGGAGGAACTTTGGGGACCCAGTACTTC. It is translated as CASSLLGQGGTLGTQYF.

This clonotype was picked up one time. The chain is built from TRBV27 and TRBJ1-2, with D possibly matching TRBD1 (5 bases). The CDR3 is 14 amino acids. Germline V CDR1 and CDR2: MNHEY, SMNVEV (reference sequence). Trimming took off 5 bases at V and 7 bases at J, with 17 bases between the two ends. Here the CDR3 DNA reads TGTGCCAGCAGTCCGGCGACAGCCAACGGTGGCTACACCTTC. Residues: CASSPATANGGYTF.

The CDR3 DNA reads as TGCAGTGCAGGGCGGAGAGATACGCAGTATTTT. Protein product: CSAGRRDTQYF. The rearrangement links TRBV20-1 to TRBJ2-3; D ambiguous. The V gene lost 6 bases and the J gene lost 5 bases, with 9 bases spanning the gap. This CDR3 has 11 residues. CDR1 and CDR2 (germline): DFQATT, SNEGSKA (reference sequence).